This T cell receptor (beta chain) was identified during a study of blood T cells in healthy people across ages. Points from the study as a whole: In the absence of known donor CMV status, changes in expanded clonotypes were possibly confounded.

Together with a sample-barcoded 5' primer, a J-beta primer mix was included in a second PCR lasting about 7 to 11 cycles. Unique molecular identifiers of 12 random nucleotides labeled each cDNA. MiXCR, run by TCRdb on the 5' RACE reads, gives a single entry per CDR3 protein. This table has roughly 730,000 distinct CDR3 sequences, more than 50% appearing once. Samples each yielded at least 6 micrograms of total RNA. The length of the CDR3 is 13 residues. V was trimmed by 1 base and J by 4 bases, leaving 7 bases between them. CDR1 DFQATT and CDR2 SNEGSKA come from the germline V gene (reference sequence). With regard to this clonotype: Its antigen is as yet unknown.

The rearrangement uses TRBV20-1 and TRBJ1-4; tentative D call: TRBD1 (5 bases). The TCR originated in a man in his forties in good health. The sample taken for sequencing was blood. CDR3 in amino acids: CSARGQYNEKLFF. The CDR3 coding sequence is TGCAGTGCTAGAGGACAGTATAATGAAAAACTGTTTTTT.